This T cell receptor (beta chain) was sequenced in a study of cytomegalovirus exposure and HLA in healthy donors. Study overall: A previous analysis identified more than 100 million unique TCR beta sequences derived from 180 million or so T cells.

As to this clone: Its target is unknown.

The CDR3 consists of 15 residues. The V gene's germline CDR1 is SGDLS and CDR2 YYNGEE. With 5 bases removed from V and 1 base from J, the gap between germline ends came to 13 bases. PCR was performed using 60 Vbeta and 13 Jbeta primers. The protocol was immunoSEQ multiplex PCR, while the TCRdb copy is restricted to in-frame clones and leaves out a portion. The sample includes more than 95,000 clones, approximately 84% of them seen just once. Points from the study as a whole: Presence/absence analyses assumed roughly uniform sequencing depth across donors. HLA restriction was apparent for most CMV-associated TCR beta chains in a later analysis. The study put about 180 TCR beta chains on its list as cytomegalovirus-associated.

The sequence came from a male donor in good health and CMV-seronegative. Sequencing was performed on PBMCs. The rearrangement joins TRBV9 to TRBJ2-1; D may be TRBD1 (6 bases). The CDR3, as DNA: TGTGCCAGCAGTGAATACCAGGGGTCCTACAATGAGCAGTTCTTC. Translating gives CASSEYQGSYNEQFF.